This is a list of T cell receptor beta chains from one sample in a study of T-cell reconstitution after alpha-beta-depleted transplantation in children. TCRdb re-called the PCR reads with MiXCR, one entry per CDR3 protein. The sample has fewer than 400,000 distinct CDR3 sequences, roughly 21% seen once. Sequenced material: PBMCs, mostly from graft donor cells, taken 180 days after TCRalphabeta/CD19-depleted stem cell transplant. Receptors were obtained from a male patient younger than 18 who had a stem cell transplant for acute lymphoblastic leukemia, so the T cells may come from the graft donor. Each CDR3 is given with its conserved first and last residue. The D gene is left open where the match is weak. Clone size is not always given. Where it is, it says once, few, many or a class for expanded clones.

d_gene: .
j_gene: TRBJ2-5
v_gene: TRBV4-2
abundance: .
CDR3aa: CASSQATSVLRETQYF
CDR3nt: TGTGCCAGCAGCCAAGCGACTAGTGTACTGAGGGAGACCCAGTACTTC

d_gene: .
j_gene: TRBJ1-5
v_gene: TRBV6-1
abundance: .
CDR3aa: CASRRGGNSNQPQHF
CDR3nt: TGTGCCAGCAGGAGGGGGGGTAATAGCAATCAGCCCCAGCATTTT

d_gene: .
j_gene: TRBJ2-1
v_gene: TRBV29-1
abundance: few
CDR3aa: CSVTLGQAYNEQFF
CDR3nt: TGCAGCGTTACTCTTGGACAAGCTTACAATGAGCAGTTCTTC

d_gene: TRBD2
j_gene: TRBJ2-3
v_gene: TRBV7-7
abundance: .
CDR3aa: CASSFGLAGADTQYF
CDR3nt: TGTGCCAGCAGCTTCGGCCTAGCGGGAGCAGATACGCAGTATTTT

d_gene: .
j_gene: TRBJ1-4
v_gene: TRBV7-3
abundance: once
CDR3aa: CASSLTGLPGEKLFF
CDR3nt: TGTGCCAGCAGCTTAACGGGCCTCCCTGGGGAAAAACTGTTTTTT

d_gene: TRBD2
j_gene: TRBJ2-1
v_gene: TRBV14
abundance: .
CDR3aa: CASSHVTSGSPYNEQFF
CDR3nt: TGTGCCAGCAGCCACGTGACTAGCGGGAGTCCCTACAATGAGCAGTTCTTC

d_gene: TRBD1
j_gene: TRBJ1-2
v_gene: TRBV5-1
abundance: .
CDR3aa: CASSLGQGPPRRYTF
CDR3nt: TGCGCCAGCAGCTTGGGACAGGGGCCGCCCAGAAGATACACCTTC

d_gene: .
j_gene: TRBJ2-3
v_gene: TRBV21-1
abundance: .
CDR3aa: CASSGNGSTDTQYF
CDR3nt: TGTGCCAGCAGCGGGAACGGGAGCACAGATACGCAGTATTTT

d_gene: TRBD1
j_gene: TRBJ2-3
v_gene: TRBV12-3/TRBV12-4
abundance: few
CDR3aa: CASSLEDQGADTQYF
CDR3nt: TGTGCCAGCAGTCTAGAGGATCAGGGGGCAGATACGCAGTATTTT

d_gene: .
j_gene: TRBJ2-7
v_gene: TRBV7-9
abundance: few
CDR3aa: CASTTGIDEQYF
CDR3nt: TGTGCCAGCACAACAGGGATCGACGAGCAGTACTTC

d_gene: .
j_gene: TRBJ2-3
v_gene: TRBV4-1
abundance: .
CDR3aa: CASSQPGIRGGADTQYF
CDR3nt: TGCGCCAGCAGCCAGCCCGGGATTAGAGGGGGAGCAGATACGCAGTATTTT

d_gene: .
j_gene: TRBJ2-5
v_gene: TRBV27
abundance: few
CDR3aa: CASSLSANPQETQYF
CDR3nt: TGTGCCAGCAGTCTCAGCGCCAACCCACAAGAGACCCAGTACTTC

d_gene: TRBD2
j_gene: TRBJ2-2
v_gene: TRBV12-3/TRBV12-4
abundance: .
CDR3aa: CASNLAGYTGELFF
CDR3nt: TGTGCCAGCAATCTAGCGGGCTACACCGGGGAGCTGTTTTTT

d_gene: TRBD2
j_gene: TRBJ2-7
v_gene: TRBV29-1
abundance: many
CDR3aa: CSALTSGSYEQYF
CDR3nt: TGCAGCGCTCTGACTAGCGGGAGCTACGAGCAGTACTTC

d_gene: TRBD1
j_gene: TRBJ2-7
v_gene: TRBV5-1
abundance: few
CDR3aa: CASSSLTGGVYEQYF
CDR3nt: TGCGCCAGCAGCTCCCTGACAGGGGGCGTTTACGAGCAGTACTTC

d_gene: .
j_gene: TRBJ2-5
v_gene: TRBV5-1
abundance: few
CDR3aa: CASSLVFTQRETQYF
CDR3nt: TGCGCCAGCAGCTTGGTCTTTACTCAAAGGGAGACCCAGTACTTC

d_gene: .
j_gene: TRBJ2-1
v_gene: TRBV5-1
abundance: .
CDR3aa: CASSLAYGSYNEQFF
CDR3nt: TGCGCCAGCAGCTTGGCCTACGGATCCTACAATGAGCAGTTCTTC

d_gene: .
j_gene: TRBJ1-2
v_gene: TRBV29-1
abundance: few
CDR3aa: CSVRVGYGYTF
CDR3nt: TGCAGCGTCAGGGTCGGCTATGGCTACACCTTC

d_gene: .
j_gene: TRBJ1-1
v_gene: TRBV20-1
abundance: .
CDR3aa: CSVSRGDWTEAFF
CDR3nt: TGCAGTGTCAGTAGGGGGGATTGGACTGAAGCTTTCTTT

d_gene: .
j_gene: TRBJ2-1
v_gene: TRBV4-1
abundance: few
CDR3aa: CASSQSRSDLYNEQFF
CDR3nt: TGCGCCAGCAGCCAAAGTCGGTCGGATCTTTACAATGAGCAGTTCTTC

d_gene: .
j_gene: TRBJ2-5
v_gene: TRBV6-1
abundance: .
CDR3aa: CASLRIGGVKETQYF
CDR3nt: TGTGCCAGCCTAAGGATTGGCGGGGTCAAGGAGACCCAGTACTTC

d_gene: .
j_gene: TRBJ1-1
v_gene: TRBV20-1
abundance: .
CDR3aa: CSARTGEMGTEAFF
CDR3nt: TGCAGTGCTAGAACCGGAGAGATGGGCACTGAAGCTTTCTTT

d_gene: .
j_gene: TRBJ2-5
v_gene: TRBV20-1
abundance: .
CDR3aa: CSARKETQYF
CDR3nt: TGCAGTGCTAGAAAAGAGACCCAGTACTTC

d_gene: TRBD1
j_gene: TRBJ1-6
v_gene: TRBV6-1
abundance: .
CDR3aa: CASSRGQGYNSPLHF
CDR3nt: TGTGCCAGCAGCCGGGGACAGGGTTATAATTCACCCCTCCACTTT

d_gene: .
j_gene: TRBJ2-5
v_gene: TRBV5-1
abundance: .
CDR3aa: CASSYNQETQYF
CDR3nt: TGCGCCAGCAGCTACAATCAAGAGACCCAGTACTTC

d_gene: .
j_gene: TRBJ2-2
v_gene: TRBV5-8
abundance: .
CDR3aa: CASSTRLAQPSTGELFF
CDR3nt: TGTGCCAGCAGCACCCGTCTAGCGCAGCCGTCCACCGGGGAGCTGTTTTTT

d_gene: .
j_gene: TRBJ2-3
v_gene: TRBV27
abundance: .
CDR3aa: CASSDSGTDLGETDTQYF
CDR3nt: TGTGCCAGCAGTGACTCCGGGACCGACCTAGGAGAGACAGATACGCAGTATTTT

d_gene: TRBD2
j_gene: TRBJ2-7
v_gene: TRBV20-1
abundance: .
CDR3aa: CSAKGTSGIYEQYF
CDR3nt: TGCAGTGCTAAAGGGACTAGCGGGATCTACGAGCAGTACTTC